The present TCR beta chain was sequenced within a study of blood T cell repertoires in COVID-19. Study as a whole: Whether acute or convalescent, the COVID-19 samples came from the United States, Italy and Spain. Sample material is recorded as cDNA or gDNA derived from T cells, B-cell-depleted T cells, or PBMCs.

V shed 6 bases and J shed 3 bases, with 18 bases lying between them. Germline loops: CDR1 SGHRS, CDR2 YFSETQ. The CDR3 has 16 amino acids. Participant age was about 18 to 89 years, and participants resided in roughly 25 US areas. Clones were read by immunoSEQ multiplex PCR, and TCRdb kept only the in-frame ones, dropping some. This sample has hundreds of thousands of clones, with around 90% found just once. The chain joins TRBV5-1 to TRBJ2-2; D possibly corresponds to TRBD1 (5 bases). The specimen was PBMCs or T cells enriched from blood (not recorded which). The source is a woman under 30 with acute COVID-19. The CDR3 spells CASTPWPNRHTGELFF. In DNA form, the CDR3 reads TGCGCCAGCACCCCCTGGCCGAACAGGCACACCGGGGAGCTGTTTTTT.